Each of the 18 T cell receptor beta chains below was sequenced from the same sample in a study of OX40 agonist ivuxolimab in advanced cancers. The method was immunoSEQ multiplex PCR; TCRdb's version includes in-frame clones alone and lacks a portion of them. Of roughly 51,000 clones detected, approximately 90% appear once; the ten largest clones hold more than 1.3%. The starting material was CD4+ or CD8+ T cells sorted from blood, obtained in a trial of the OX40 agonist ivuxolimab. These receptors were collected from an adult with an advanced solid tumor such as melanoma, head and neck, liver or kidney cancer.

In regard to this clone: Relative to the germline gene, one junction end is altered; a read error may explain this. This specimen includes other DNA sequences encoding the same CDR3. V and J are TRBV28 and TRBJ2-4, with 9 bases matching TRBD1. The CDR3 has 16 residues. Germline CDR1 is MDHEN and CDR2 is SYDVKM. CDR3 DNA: TGTGCTAGCAGTGAAACAGGGGGCTTAGCCAAAAACATTCAGTACTTC. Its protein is CASSETGGLAKNIQYF.

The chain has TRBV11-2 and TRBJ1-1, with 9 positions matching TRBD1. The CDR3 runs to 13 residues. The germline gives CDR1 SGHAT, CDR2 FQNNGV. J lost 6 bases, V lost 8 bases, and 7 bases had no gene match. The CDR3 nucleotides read TGTGCCAGCTTACTGACAGGGGGGGCTGAAGCTTTCTTT. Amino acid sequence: CASLLTGGAEAFF.

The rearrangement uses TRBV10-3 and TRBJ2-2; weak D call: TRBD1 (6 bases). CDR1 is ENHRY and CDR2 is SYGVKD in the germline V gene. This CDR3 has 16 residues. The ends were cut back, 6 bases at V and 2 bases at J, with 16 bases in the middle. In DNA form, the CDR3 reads TGTGCCATCAGCCCCCCACAGGGTGTCAACACCGGGGAGCTGTTTTTT. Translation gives CAISPPQGVNTGELFF.

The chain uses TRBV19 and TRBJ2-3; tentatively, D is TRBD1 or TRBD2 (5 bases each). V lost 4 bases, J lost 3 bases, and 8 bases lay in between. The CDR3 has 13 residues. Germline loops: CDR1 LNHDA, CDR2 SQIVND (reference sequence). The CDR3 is CASSRGETDTQYF. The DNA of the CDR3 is TGTGCCAGTAGTAGAGGGGAGACAGATACGCAGTATTTT.

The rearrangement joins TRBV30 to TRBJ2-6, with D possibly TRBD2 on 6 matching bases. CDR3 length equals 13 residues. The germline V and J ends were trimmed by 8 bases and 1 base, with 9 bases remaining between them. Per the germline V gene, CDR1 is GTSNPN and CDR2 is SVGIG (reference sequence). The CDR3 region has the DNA TGTGCCCGGGGGTCTTCTGGGGCCAACGTCCTGACTTTC. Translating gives CARGSSGANVLTF.

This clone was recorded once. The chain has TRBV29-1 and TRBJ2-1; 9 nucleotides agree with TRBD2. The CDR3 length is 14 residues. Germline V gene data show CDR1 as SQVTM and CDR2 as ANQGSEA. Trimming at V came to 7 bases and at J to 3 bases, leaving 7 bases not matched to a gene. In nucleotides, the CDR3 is TGCAGCGCAAGGACTAGCGAGAGCTACAATGAGCAGTTCTTC. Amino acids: CSARTSESYNEQFF.

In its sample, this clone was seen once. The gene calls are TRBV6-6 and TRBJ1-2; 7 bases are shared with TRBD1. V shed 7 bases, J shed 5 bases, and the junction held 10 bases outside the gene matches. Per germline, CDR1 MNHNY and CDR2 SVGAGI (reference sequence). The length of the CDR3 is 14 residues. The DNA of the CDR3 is TGTGCCAGCAATGGCAGGGGGGCTTGGTATGGCTACACCTTC. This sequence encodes CASNGRGAWYGYTF.

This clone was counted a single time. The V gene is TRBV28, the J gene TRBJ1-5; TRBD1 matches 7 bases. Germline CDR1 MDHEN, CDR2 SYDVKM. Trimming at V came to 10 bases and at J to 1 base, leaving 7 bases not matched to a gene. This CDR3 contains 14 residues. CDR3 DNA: TGTGCCACCGACCGGGACAGAAGCAATCAGCCCCAGCATTTT. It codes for CATDRDRSNQPQHF.

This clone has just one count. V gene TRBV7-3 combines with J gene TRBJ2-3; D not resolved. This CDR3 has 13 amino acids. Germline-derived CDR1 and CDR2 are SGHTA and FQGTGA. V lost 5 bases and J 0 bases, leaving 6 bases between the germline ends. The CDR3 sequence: CASSRFSTDTQYF. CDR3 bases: TGTGCCAGCAGCCGGTTTAGCACAGATACGCAGTATTTT.

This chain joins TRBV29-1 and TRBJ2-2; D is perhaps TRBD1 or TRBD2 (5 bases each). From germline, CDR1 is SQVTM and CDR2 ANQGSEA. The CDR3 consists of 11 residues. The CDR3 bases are TGCGCAGGGAGGAACACCGGGGAGCTGTTTTTT. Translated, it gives CAGRNTGELFF.

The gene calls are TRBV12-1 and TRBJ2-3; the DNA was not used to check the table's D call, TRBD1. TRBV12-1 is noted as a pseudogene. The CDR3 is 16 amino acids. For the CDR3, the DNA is TGTGCCAGCAGCTACACGACAGGGGGCGCCCCAGATACGCAGTATTTT. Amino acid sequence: CASSYTTGGAPDTQYF.

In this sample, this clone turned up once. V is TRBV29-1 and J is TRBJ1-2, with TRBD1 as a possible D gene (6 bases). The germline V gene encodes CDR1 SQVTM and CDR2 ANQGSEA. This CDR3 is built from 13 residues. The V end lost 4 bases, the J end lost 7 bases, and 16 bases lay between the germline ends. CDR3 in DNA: TGCAGCGTTGTGGGGGCGTCCGGCGGTGGCTACACCTTC. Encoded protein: CSVVGASGGGYTF. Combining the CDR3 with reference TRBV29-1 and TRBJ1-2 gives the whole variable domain SAVISQKPSRDICQRGTSLTIQCQVDSQVTMMFWYRQQPGQSLTLIATANQGSEATYESGFVIDKFPISRPNLTFSTLTVSNMSPEDSSIYLCSVVGASGGGYTFGSGTRLTVV.

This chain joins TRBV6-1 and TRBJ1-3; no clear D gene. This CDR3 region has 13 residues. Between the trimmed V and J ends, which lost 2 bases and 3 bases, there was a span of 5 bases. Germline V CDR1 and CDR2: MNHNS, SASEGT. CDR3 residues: CASSEWVGNTIYF. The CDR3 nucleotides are TGTGCCAGCAGTGAATGGGTTGGAAACACCATATATTTT.

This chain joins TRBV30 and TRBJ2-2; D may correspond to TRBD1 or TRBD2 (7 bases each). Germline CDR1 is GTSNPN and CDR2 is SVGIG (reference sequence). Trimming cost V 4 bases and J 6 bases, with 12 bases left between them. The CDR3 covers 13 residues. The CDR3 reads CAWNRGGSGELFF. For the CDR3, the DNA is TGTGCCTGGAACAGGGGAGGGTCCGGGGAGCTGTTTTTT.

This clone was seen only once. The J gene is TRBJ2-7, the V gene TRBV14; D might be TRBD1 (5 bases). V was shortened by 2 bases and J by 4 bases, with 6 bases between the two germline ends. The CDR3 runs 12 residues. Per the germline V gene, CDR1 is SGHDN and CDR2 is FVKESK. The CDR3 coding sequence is TGTGCCAGCAGCCAATCAGGGTACGAGCAGTACTTC. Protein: CASSQSGYEQYF. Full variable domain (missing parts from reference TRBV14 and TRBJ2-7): EAGVTQFPSHSVIEKGQTVTLRCDPISGHDNLYWYRRVMGKEIKFLLHFVKESKQDESGMPNNRFLAERTGGTYSTLKVQPAELEDSGVYFCASSQSGYEQYFGPGTRLTVT.

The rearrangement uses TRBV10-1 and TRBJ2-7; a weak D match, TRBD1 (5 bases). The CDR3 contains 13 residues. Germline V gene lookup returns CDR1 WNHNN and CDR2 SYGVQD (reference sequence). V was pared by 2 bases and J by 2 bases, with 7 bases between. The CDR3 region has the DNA TGCGCCAGCAGTGAGACAGGAGCCTACGAGCAGTACTTC. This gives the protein CASSETGAYEQYF.

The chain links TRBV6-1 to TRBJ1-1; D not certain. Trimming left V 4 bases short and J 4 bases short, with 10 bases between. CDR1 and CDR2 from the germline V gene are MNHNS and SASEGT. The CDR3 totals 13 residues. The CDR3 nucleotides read TGTGCCAGCAGTGCGGAGGGTTTCACTGAAGCTTTCTTT. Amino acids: CASSAEGFTEAFF.

The CDR3 here is CASRGHSYEQYF. DNA for the CDR3: TGTGCCAGCAGGGGTCATTCCTACGAGCAGTACTTC. The chain has TRBV6-1 and TRBJ2-7; unclear D gene. The V end was cut by 6 bases, the J end by 1 base, with 7 bases between. Germline CDR1 MNHNS, CDR2 SASEGT. The CDR3 has 12 residues.